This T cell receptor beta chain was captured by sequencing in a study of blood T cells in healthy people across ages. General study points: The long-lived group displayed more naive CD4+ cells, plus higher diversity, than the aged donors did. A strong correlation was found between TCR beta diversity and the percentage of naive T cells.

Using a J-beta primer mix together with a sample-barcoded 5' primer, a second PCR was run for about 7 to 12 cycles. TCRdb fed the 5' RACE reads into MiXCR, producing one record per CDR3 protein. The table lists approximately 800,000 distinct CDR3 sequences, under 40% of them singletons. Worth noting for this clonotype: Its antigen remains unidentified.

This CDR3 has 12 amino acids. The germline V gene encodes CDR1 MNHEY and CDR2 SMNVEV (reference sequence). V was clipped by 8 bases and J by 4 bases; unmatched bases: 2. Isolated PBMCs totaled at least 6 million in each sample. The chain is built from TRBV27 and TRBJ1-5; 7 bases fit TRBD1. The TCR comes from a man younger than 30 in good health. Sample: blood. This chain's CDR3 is CASGGQNQPQHF. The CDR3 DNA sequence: TGTGCCAGCGGGGGACAGAATCAGCCCCAGCATTTT.